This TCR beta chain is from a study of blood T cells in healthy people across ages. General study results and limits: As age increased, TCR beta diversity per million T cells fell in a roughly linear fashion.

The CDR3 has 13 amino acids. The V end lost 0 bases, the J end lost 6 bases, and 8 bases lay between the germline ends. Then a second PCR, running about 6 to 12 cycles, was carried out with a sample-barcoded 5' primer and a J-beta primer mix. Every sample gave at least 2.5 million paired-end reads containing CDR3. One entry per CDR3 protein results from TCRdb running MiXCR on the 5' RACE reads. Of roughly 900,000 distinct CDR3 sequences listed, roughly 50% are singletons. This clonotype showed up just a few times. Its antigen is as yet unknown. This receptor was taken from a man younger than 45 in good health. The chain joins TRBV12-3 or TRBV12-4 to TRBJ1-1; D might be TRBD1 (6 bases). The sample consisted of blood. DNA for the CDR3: TGTGCCAGCAGTTTAGCGGGGGGCCCTGAAGCTTTCTTT. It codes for CASSLAGGPEAFF.